Listed below are T cell receptor beta chains from one sample, sequenced in a study of shared clonotypes between healthy human individuals. Measured with immunoSEQ multiplex PCR; TCRdb has only the in-frame clones, and not every one. Of approximately 980,000 clones listed, approximately 76% are singletons. Specimen: memory CD4+ T cells sorted from blood. The receptors here all came from a man aged 18 to 35 in good health. Each CDR3 is given with its conserved first and last residue.

V	J	CDR3
TRBV7-7	TRBJ2-5	CASSLDGVQETQYF
TRBV12-5	TRBJ2-3	CASGNTDTQYF
TRBV6-1	TRBJ1-5	CASRASEEGNQPQHF
TRBV5-4	TRBJ2-5	CASSIGERGTQYF
TRBV19	TRBJ1-3	CASSTRTPNERTIYF
TRBV29-1	TRBJ1-2	CSVATGDYGYTF
TRBV18	TRBJ2-2	CASSPSLKKNTGELFF
TRBV6-5	TRBJ2-7	CASSLSGTGRYEQYF
TRBV9	TRBJ1-5	CASSQPQHF
TRBV18	TRBJ1-4	CASNRGTNEKLFF
TRBV4-1	TRBJ2-3	CASSQGPDTQYF
TRBV5-6	TRBJ2-2	CASSLGQGGVTGELFF
TRBV11-3	TRBJ2-2	CASSTGLTSGELFF
TRBV6-1	TRBJ2-6	CASAMPVTGANVLTF
TRBV7-9	TRBJ2-3	CASSLAWDTQYF
TRBV20-1	TRBJ2-3	CSASTDTQYF
TRBV7-9	TRBJ2-5	CASSFPVDQETQYF
TRBV9	TRBJ2-7	CASSRRDSGAYEQYF
TRBV7-2	TRBJ2-4	CATSGAKNIQYF
TRBV4-3	TRBJ1-1	CASSRINGGYEAFF
TRBV5-6	TRBJ2-7	CASIIAQGTRDYEQYF
TRBV30	TRBJ1-4	CAWSVAREKLFF
TRBV6-6	TRBJ2-3	CASSYIDTQYF
TRBV5-4	TRBJ1-4	CASSVGAGATNEKLFF
TRBV19	TRBJ2-3	CASSSIGQSAQYF
TRBV7-9	TRBJ2-5	CASSLVTYQETQYF
TRBV6-6	TRBJ2-5	CASSPAQGPGETQYF
TRBV19	TRBJ2-7	CASSIRLAGEQYF
TRBV27	TRBJ1-4	CASRQGTTNEKLFF
TRBV27	TRBJ2-5	CASRDTGGGETQYF
TRBV28	TRBJ2-1	CASTTTPYNEQFF
TRBV7-3	TRBJ1-2	CASSQRTGAGYTF
TRBV20-1	TRBJ2-7	CSAYRVREEYF
TRBV9	TRBJ1-4	CASSGTGSELFF
TRBV7-2	TRBJ2-3	CASRPNLAGTQYF
TRBV7-9	TRBJ2-5	CASSSRGGQLLGETQYF
TRBV10-3	TRBJ2-3	CAINNKAGGPTDTQYF
TRBV21-1	TRBJ2-2	CASGQTTTYTGELFF
TRBV28	TRBJ1-4	CASSFGGASEKLFF
TRBV7-2	TRBJ1-6	CASSLGQNNSPLHF
TRBV25-1	TRBJ1-3	CASSESSSGNTIYF
TRBV28	TRBJ2-7	CATAGGSRPYEQYF
TRBV18	TRBJ2-1	CASSPSGGSYNEQFF
TRBV7-9	TRBJ2-7	CASSKGSWGSYEQYF
TRBV7-9	TRBJ2-2	CASSLALGTGTGELFF
TRBV7-2	TRBJ2-7	CASSPGLAGNSYEQYF
TRBV7-8	TRBJ2-7	CASSLALGGQGAKEQYF
TRBV7-2	TRBJ2-7	CASSLGTGFYEQYF
TRBV21-1	TRBJ2-7	CASSIAGDVLGYEQYF
TRBV4-3	TRBJ1-1	CASTQGGDRGSTEAFF
TRBV5-6	TRBJ1-1	CASNIERGLTEAFF
TRBV7-9	TRBJ2-5	CASSRQGRSETQYF